A single sample gave rise to the 17 T cell receptor beta chains below, sequenced in a study of glioma-infiltrating T cells after dendritic cell vaccination. The protocol was immunoSEQ multiplex PCR, while the TCRdb copy is restricted to in-frame clones and leaves out a portion. The sample contains around 72,000 clones, approximately 81% of which appear only once. Sequenced here: blood, sampled before dendritic cell vaccination. These receptors were collected from a human donor with glioblastoma.

In its sample, this clone was seen once. The chain has TRBV7-6 and TRBJ2-5; D is possibly TRBD2 (7 bases). Germline V gene data show CDR1 as SGHVS and CDR2 as FNYEAQ. The CDR3 is 18 amino acids. Trimming shortened V by 2 bases and J by 0 bases, and 19 bases separated the two germline ends. The CDR3 nucleotides read TGTGCCAGCAGCTTAAGGGACTACAGGGCCTCCCACCAAGAGACCCAGTACTTC. Protein product: CASSLRDYRASHQETQYF.

This chain links TRBV2 with TRBJ1-2; 10 nucleotides match TRBD1. With V trimmed by 2 bases and J by 8 bases, 11 bases remained unmatched. The CDR3 has 16 residues. Germline V gene data show CDR1 as SNHLY and CDR2 as FYNNEI. The CDR3 bases are TGTGCCAGCAGTGAACTCCGGACAGGGGGATCGAAAGGCTACACCTTC. It encodes CASSELRTGGSKGYTF.

The chain recombines TRBV10-3 with TRBJ2-5; weak D call: TRBD1 (6 bases). Germline CDR1 ENHRY, CDR2 SYGVKD. The CDR3 is made up of 12 amino acids. V lost 3 bases and J 5 bases, leaving 7 bases between the germline ends. For the CDR3, the DNA is TGTGCCATCAGTGATAGGGGGGAGACCCAGTACTTC. This translates into CAISDRGETQYF.

This clone came up a few times. The J gene is TRBJ1-1, the V gene TRBV5-6; unclear D gene. This CDR3 region has 14 residues. Germline CDR1 and CDR2: SGHDT and YYEEEE. V was clipped by 3 bases and J by 5 bases, with 14 bases between them. CDR3 amino acids: CASSSRGLRTEAFF. In DNA, the CDR3 is TGTGCCAGCAGCTCCCGCGGGTTGAGGACTGAAGCTTTCTTT.

The chain carries TRBV5-1 and TRBJ2-2; D is perhaps TRBD1 (5 bases). The CDR3 has 17 residues. Trimming removed 0 bases from V and 1 base from J, with 13 bases in between. The germline gives CDR1 SGHRS, CDR2 YFSETQ. Here the CDR3 DNA reads TGCGCCAGCAGCTTGGCCGAGAGGACATTGAACACCGGGGAGCTGTTTTTT. This translates into CASSLAERTLNTGELFF.

This chain uses TRBV5-1 with TRBJ1-2; tentatively, D is TRBD1 (6 bases). Per the germline V gene, CDR1 is SGHRS and CDR2 is YFSETQ. The V end lost 7 bases, the J end lost 1 base, and 14 bases lay between the germline ends. The CDR3 is 14 residues long. The CDR3 protein is CASDQGPINYGYTF. The CDR3 DNA sequence: TGCGCCAGCGACCAGGGGCCGATTAACTATGGCTACACCTTC.

The V and J genes are TRBV6-1 and TRBJ1-6, with a possible D match to TRBD1 (6 bases). Germline CDR1 MNHNS, CDR2 SASEGT. The V end was cut by 10 bases, the J end by 7 bases, with 14 bases between. The CDR3 has 13 residues. Written as DNA, the CDR3 is TGTGCCACCCAGGGGCCGATCAATTCACCCCTCCACTTT. Translation: CATQGPINSPLHF.

As to this clone: The same CDR3 is also encoded by other DNA sequences in this sample. The chain is built from TRBV7-9 and TRBJ1-1; no firm D call. V lost 5 bases to trimming and J lost 3 bases, with 4 bases between them. Germline CDR1 reads SEHNR; CDR2 reads FQNEAQ (reference sequence). CDR3 size: 11 residues. CDR3 amino acids: CASSPDTEAFF. CDR3 nucleotide sequence: TGTGCCAGCAGCCCGGACACTGAAGCTTTCTTT.

The chain employs TRBV13 and TRBJ1-1, with a tentative D call TRBD1 (6 bases). Germline V gives CDR1 PRHDT, CDR2 FYEKMQ (reference sequence). The CDR3 totals 17 residues. The ends were cut back, 0 bases at V and 0 bases at J, with 14 bases in the middle. Here the CDR3 reads CASSLGRGLAMNTEAFF. Here the CDR3 DNA reads TGTGCCAGCAGCTTAGGCAGGGGTTTGGCTATGAACACTGAAGCTTTCTTT.

The chain joins TRBV19 to TRBJ1-6, with D possibly being TRBD1 (5 bases). Germline CDR1 LNHDA, CDR2 SQIVND (reference sequence). Trimming removed 6 bases at V and 6 bases at J, with 15 bases between. The CDR3 consists of 15 residues. CDR3 coding DNA: TGTGCCAGTAGCCCTCCCCAGGGTCGTAATTCACCCCTCCACTTT. Translated, it gives CASSPPQGRNSPLHF.

The chain links TRBV9 to TRBJ1-3, with D hard to call. The CDR3 sequence is 13 residues long. Trimming shortened V by 6 bases and J by 1 base, and 8 bases separated the two germline ends. The germline V gene encodes CDR1 SGDLS and CDR2 YYNGEE. CDR3 sequence (DNA): TGTGCCAGCACTGCCGGGTCTGGAAACACCATATATTTT. Residues: CASTAGSGNTIYF. The full variable domain, rest sourced from reference TRBV9 and TRBJ1-3, is DSGVTQTPKHLITATGQRVTLRCSPRSGDLSVYWYQQSLDQGLQFLIQYYNGEERAKGNILERFSAQQFPDLHSELNLSSLELGDSALYFCASTAGSGNTIYFGEGSWLTVV.

V usage is TRBV5-1 and J usage is TRBJ1-2, with D possibly being TRBD1 (5 bases). CDR1 SGHRS and CDR2 YFSETQ come from the germline V gene. The CDR3 contains 15 residues. V was pared by 0 bases and J by 1 base, with 10 bases between. The CDR3 DNA is TGCGCCAGCAGCTTGGGCAGGGAGGGTAACTATGGCTACACCTTC. It yields the protein CASSLGREGNYGYTF.

The chain has TRBV25-1 and TRBJ1-1; no clear D. CDR3 length: 14 residues. Between the trimmed V and J ends, which lost 3 bases and 1 base, there was a span of 9 bases. In germline, CDR1 is MGHDK, CDR2 SYGVNS. CDR3 sequence (DNA): TGTGCCAGCAGTGAGGCAGGCTCGAACACTGAAGCTTTCTTT. Translated, it gives CASSEAGSNTEAFF.

The chain couples TRBV5-6 to TRBJ2-7, with 10 bases identical to TRBD1. The J segment lost 4 bases and the V segment lost 3 bases, leaving 4 bases of the junction unmatched. This CDR3 spans 14 amino acids. In germline, CDR1 is SGHDT, CDR2 YYEEEE. The CDR3 sequence: CASSWTGGLYEQYF. Here the CDR3 DNA reads TGTGCCAGCAGCTGGACAGGGGGACTATACGAGCAGTACTTC.

The V gene is TRBV15, the J gene TRBJ1-3; D possibly corresponds to TRBD1 (6 bases). V lost 9 bases and J lost 0, with 12 bases in between. This CDR3 comprises 14 residues. The germline CDR1 and CDR2 sequences are LNHNV and YYDKDF (reference sequence). DNA of the CDR3: TGTGCCACGAAGGGACACATCTCTGGAAACACCATATATTTT. Its translation is CATKGHISGNTIYF. Full variable domain (missing parts from reference TRBV15 and TRBJ1-3): DAMVIQNPRYQVTQFGKPVTLSCSQTLNHNVMYWYQQKSSQAPKLLFHYYDKDFNNEADTPDNFQSRRPNTSFCFLDIRSPGLGDTAMYLCATKGHISGNTIYFGEGSWLTVV.

The chain carries TRBV5-1 and TRBJ2-5; 9 nucleotides agree with TRBD1. CDR1 is SGHRS, CDR2 YFSETQ, per germline. V was pared by 5 bases and J by 5 bases, with 10 bases of the junction left unmatched. The CDR3 runs 15 residues. The CDR3 DNA follows: TGCGCCAGCAGGACCAACACAGGGGGCGAGGAGACCCAGTACTTC. This translates into CASRTNTGGEETQYF.

V usage is TRBV2 and J usage is TRBJ2-7; 9 positions agree with TRBD1. The CDR3 length is 14 residues. V gave up 8 bases and J gave up 6 bases; unmatched junction bases: 11. The germline gives CDR1 SNHLY, CDR2 FYNNEI. The CDR3 DNA reads as TGTGCCAGCCAGGATGGGGACAGGGTCGGCGAGCAGTACTTC. Its protein product is CASQDGDRVGEQYF.